This T cell receptor (beta chain) was documented in a study of cytomegalovirus exposure and HLA in healthy donors. For the study at large: An analysis done earlier identified about 120 million unique TCR beta sequences from approximately 170 million T cells.

The CDR3 is 12 residues long. CDR1 and CDR2 (germline): SGHDN, FVKESK. V was shortened by 1 base and J by 4 bases, with 4 bases between the two germline ends. With respect to this clone: Its antigen is still unknown.

PCR primers comprised 60 Vbeta and 13 Jbeta primers. Clones were sequenced by immunoSEQ multiplex PCR, and TCRdb holds only the in-frame ones, with some missing. The table lists some 130,000 clones, 75% to 80% of them singletons. Study-wide findings and caveats: In vitro confirmation showed three CMV-associated chains to be CMV antigen specific.

The sequence came from a young woman in good health and CMV-seropositive. The sequencing sample was made of PBMCs. The gene calls are TRBV14 and TRBJ1-1, with D hard to call. The CDR3 DNA reads TGTGCCAGCAGCCAAGTTCTCACTGAAGCTTTCTTT. As protein: CASSQVLTEAFF.